The 3 T cell receptor beta chains in this list originate from one sample, sequenced in a study of OX40 agonist ivuxolimab in advanced cancers. Generated by immunoSEQ multiplex PCR, the TCRdb table keeps only in-frame clones and is missing some. The data hold approximately 130,000 clones, with 75% to 95% observed a single time. The material was CD4+ or CD8+ T cells sorted from blood, obtained in a trial of the OX40 agonist ivuxolimab. These receptor sequences come from an adult with an advanced solid tumor such as melanoma, head and neck, liver or kidney cancer.

V usage is TRBV5-1 and J usage is TRBJ1-1; weak D call: TRBD1 (5 bases). The V end lost 0 bases, the J end lost 0 bases, and 12 bases lay between the germline ends. Germline CDR1 SGHRS, CDR2 YFSETQ. This CDR3 comprises 16 residues. The chain's CDR3 is CASSLEMGEMNTEAFF. The CDR3 DNA reads TGCGCCAGCAGCTTGGAGATGGGGGAGATGAACACTGAAGCTTTCTTT. Combining the CDR3 with reference TRBV5-1 and TRBJ1-1 gives the whole variable domain KAGVTQTPRYLIKTRGQQVTLSCSPISGHRSVSWYQQTPGQGLQFLFEYFSETQRNKGNFPGRFSGRQFSNSRSEMNVSTLELGDSALYLCASSLEMGEMNTEAFFGQGTRLTVV.

The rearrangement joins TRBV10-3 to TRBJ2-7; D ambiguous. Trimming cost V 2 bases and J 13 bases, with 15 bases left between them. The CDR3 loop spans 12 amino acids. Germline CDR1 reads ENHRY; CDR2 reads SYGVKD. This chain's CDR3 is CAISEPQQVTYF. As DNA, the CDR3 is TGTGCCATCAGTGAGCCCCAGCAGGTAACCTACTTC.

This rearrangement joins TRBV28 to TRBJ1-1; TRBD1 aligns across 8 bases. Per germline, CDR1 MDHEN and CDR2 SYDVKM. V gave up 3 bases and J gave up 8 bases; unmatched junction bases: 5. The CDR3 consists of 13 residues. CDR3 sequence reads: CASSFRQGKEAFF. CDR3 in DNA: TGTGCCAGCAGTTTCCGACAGGGGAAGGAAGCTTTCTTT.